This TCR beta chain is from a study of CD8+CD57+ T cells in acquired aplastic anemia. As for this clonotype: A much larger clone differs by one base, so this may be a read error.

Profiling that covered TCR beta VDJ and CDR3 relied on genomic DNA as its template. TCRdb itself ran the reads through MiXCR, one entry per CDR3 protein. The profile covers a few hundred thousand distinct CDR3 sequences, with around 32% appearing a single time and around 1.1% taken by the ten largest. Germline V CDR1 and CDR2: SNHLY, FYNNEI. The CDR3 has 14 residues. Input material: sorted CD4+, CD8+, or CD8+CD57+ T cells (not recorded which) from PBMCs. The chain has TRBV2 and TRBJ1-4, with D perhaps matching TRBD1 (5 bases). The TCR was taken from a human donor in good health, serving as a control. This chain's CDR3 is CASSRRGPNEKPFF. CDR3 DNA: TGTGCCAGCAGCAGAAGGGGCCCTAATGAAAAACCGTTTTTT.